The 10 T cell receptor beta chains below come from one sample, sequenced in a study of T-cell reconstitution after alpha-beta-depleted transplantation in children. During its preparation, the TCRbeta library received unique molecular identifiers. TCRdb redid the calling of the PCR reads with MiXCR, one entry per CDR3 protein. The sample has hundreds of thousands of distinct CDR3 sequences; around 13% are singletons. The input for sequencing was PBMCs, taken before TCRalphabeta/CD19-depleted stem cell transplant. These receptor sequences come from a girl aged 2 to 10 with congenital amegakaryocytic thrombocytopenia, due to receive a stem cell transplant.

The chain employs TRBV29-1 and TRBJ2-3; D is perhaps TRBD1 (5 bases). Trimming left V 1 base short and J 3 bases short, with 8 bases between. The CDR3 consists of 13 residues. Germline V gives CDR1 SQVTM, CDR2 ANQGSEA. The CDR3 DNA follows: TGCAGCGTTGAAGGCAGGGTGACAGATACGCAGTATTTT. This encodes CSVEGRVTDTQYF.

V is TRBV7-2 and J is TRBJ2-1; 10 bases align to TRBD1. From germline, CDR1 is SGHTA and CDR2 FQGNSA. Germline trimming cut 6 bases from V and 4 bases from J; bases unmatched to any gene: 12. The CDR3 length is 17 residues. CDR3 amino acids: CASRQIVGTGVYNEQFF. CDR3 DNA: TGTGCCAGCAGACAAATTGTCGGGACAGGGGTTTACAATGAGCAGTTCTTC.

J is TRBJ2-1 and V is TRBV27; 14 bases agree with TRBD2. After removal of 4 bases from V and 0 bases from J, the junction contained 8 bases not matched to a gene. Germline lookup yields CDR1 MNHEY and CDR2 SMNVEV (reference sequence). The CDR3 totals 19 residues. CDR3 DNA sequence: TGTGCCAGCAGTTCCTGGACTAGCGGGAGGCCGAGCTCCTACAATGAGCAGTTCTTC. It codes for CASSSWTSGRPSSYNEQFF.

The rearrangement uses TRBV5-1 and TRBJ2-7; maybe TRBD1 (5 bases). The CDR3 consists of 15 residues. Germline V gene data show CDR1 as SGHRS and CDR2 as YFSETQ. V was clipped by 3 bases and J by 6 bases, with 19 bases between them. CDR3 amino acids: CASSSNPGLVGEQYF. The CDR3 DNA reads TGCGCCAGCAGCTCCAATCCAGGGTTGGTCGGCGAGCAGTACTTC.

This clonotype was detected many times. This rearrangement joins TRBV20-1 to TRBJ1-3; D not resolved. Germline-derived CDR1 and CDR2 are DFQATT and SNEGSKA (reference sequence). V was pared by 3 bases and J by 1 base, with 7 bases between. The CDR3 loop spans 13 amino acids. CDR3 region: CSASEGSGNTIYF. CDR3 nucleotides: TGCAGTGCTAGTGAAGGATCTGGAAACACCATATATTTT.

Many counts were recorded for this clonotype. CDR3 region: CASSTGGRDTEAFF. The CDR3 DNA reads as TGCGCCAGCAGCACAGGGGGCAGGGACACTGAAGCTTTCTTT. This chain joins TRBV5-1 and TRBJ1-1; 9 bases agree with TRBD1. CDR1 is SGHRS and CDR2 is YFSETQ in the germline V gene. Trimming cost V 4 bases and J 3 bases; bases outside gene matches: 4. The CDR3 length is 14 residues.

This clonotype was observed at least ten times. The V call is TRBV29-1, the J call TRBJ1-2; weak D call: TRBD1 (6 bases). The CDR3 loop spans 16 amino acids. Germline CDR1 SQVTM, CDR2 ANQGSEA. V shed 0 bases and J shed 1 base, with 15 bases lying between them. The chain's CDR3 is CSVEDQAGGYNYGYTF. CDR3 bases: TGCAGCGTTGAAGACCAGGCGGGGGGCTATAACTATGGCTACACCTTC.

This sequence joins TRBV20-1 and TRBJ2-2; tentatively, D is TRBD1 (6 bases). The CDR3 totals 14 residues. Germline-derived CDR1 and CDR2 are DFQATT and SNEGSKA (reference sequence). Trimming shortened V by 4 bases and J by 2 bases, and 11 bases separated the two germline ends. In nucleotides, the CDR3 is TGCAGTGCTATTGAACAGGGCAACACCGGGGAGCTGTTTTTT. It yields the protein CSAIEQGNTGELFF.

The chain carries TRBV10-2 and TRBJ2-3, with D perhaps matching TRBD2 (7 bases). Germline V lookup: CDR1 WSHSY, CDR2 SAAADI. The ends were cut back, 3 bases at V and 6 bases at J, with 16 bases in the middle. This CDR3 comprises 15 residues. CDR3 DNA: TGCGCCAGCAGTGATCGGGGGGCGCATATTGATACGCAGTATTTT. Amino acid sequence: CASSDRGAHIDTQYF.

This clonotype has more than one count but fewer than ten. The gene calls are TRBV20-1 and TRBJ1-5; D is undetermined. The length of the CDR3 is 14 residues. The V gene's germline CDR1 is DFQATT and CDR2 SNEGSKA (reference sequence). The ends were cut back, 2 bases at V and 0 bases at J, with 8 bases in the middle. This chain's CDR3 is CSARWPDSNQPQHF. The CDR3 DNA reads TGCAGTGCTAGATGGCCCGATAGCAATCAGCCCCAGCATTTT.